This is a list of T cell receptor beta chains from one sample in a study of CD8+ T cells in alopecia areata. Produced via immunoSEQ multiplex PCR; TCRdb's table is partial and in-frame only. The data contain approximately 300,000 clones, roughly 50% of them seen just once; the ten biggest clones take up 1.8%. Sequenced here: CD4+ T cells sorted from blood, sampled at week 24, from a patient treated with tofacitinib. The origin of the receptors is a human donor with alopecia areata. CDR3s include the opening cysteine and the closing phenylalanine or tryptophan. The size entry is marked missing in some rows and otherwise reads once, few, many or a size class.

>TRBJ2-6|.|TRBV28
CASSPLAGVLSGANVLTF
>TRBJ1-1|.|TRBV6-5
CASSYDRGRTEAFF
>TRBJ2-7|.|TRBV18
CASSPGTSGTYEQYF
>TRBJ2-7|few|TRBV13
CASSSRGSSDEQYF
>TRBJ2-4|once|TRBV7-2
CASSRTYSLLAKNIQYF
>TRBJ2-1|.|TRBV6-5
CASTRPGQTYNEQFF
>TRBJ2-3|few|TRBV29-1
CSVEDNFAGGADTQYF
>TRBJ2-7|few|TRBV7-9
CASSPTGEAYEQYF
>TRBJ1-1|.|TRBV5-4
CASSWGEMEDTEAFF
>TRBJ2-7|.|TRBV9
CASSVGGLSYEQYF
>TRBJ1-6|few|TRBV4-1
CASSQVPAMGYDSPLHF